The 12 T cell receptor beta chains in this list originate from one sample, sequenced in a study of blood T cell repertoires in COVID-19. Profiling relied on immunoSEQ multiplex PCR, and the TCRdb table lists in-frame clones only, not all of them. The table has around 170,000 clones, 86% seen once; the top ten hold under 4.5%. The sequencing input was peripheral blood. The origin of the receptors is a woman aged 65 to 85 with acute or convalescent COVID-19.

The chain carries TRBV3-1 (or the pseudogene TRBV3-2) and TRBJ2-1, with D hard to call. The CDR3 length is 15 residues. Germline loops: CDR1 LGHDT, CDR2 YNNKEL (reference sequence). Trimming removed 5 bases at V and 4 bases at J, with 15 bases between. CDR3 coding DNA: TGTGCCAGCAGCGGGTTGTGGGCAGAATACAATGAGCAGTTCTTC. Translating gives CASSGLWAEYNEQFF.

The CDR3 sequence is CASSQDLGNTEAFF. The CDR3 bases are TGTGCCAGCTCGCAGGATTTAGGGAACACTGAAGCTTTCTTT. The V call is TRBV18, the J call TRBJ1-1; D is unclear. The V gene lost 6 bases and the J gene lost 1 base, with 12 bases spanning the gap. The CDR3 runs 14 residues. Germline V gene lookup returns CDR1 KGHSH and CDR2 LQKENI. The entire variable domain, with the rest obtained from reference TRBV18 and TRBJ1-1, is as follows: NAGVMQNPRHLVRRRGQEARLRCSPMKGHSHVYWYRQLPEEGLKFMVYLQKENIIDESGMPKERFSAEFPKEGPSILRIQQVVRGDSAAYFCASSQDLGNTEAFFGQGTRLTVV.

The chain employs TRBV3-1 (or the pseudogene TRBV3-2) and TRBJ1-1; D is unresolved. Germline V CDR1 and CDR2: LGHDT, YNNKEL (reference sequence). The CDR3 has 14 residues. V shed 4 bases and J shed 1 base, with 10 bases lying between them. The CDR3, as DNA: TGTGCCAGCAGCCCCTACGAGGGGAACACTGAAGCTTTCTTT. It specifies CASSPYEGNTEAFF.

The chain carries TRBV19 and TRBJ1-2; the match to TRBD1 covers 8 bases. V trimming: 4 bases; J trimming: 8 bases; junction bases outside the gene matches: 6. There are 13 residues in the CDR3. Germline V gives CDR1 LNHDA, CDR2 SQIVND (reference sequence). CDR3 in DNA: TGTGCCAGTAGTACATCGACAGGGGCCGGCTACACCTTC. This encodes CASSTSTGAGYTF. Full variable domain (remainder filled in from reference TRBV19 and TRBJ1-2): DGGITQSPKYLFRKEGQNVTLSCEQNLNHDAMYWYRQDPGQGLRLIYYSQIVNDFQKGDIAEGYSVSREKKESFPLTVTSAQKNPTAFYLCASSTSTGAGYTFGSGTRLTVV.

This clone was seen just once. The CDR3 sequence: CASSQVAGFTEAFF. The CDR3 DNA reads TGTGCCAGCAGCCAAGTGGCGGGGTTCACTGAAGCTTTCTTT. This chain uses TRBV3-1 (or the pseudogene TRBV3-2) with TRBJ1-1; D ambiguous. The germline V gene has CDR1 LGHDT and CDR2 YNNKEL (reference sequence). Trimming left V 1 base short and J 4 bases short, with 10 bases between. This CDR3 has 14 amino acids.

This sequence joins TRBV12-3 or TRBV12-4 and TRBJ1-4; no clear D. CDR3 size: 13 residues. V lost 1 base to trimming and J lost 4 bases, with 4 bases between them. The CDR3 spells CASSLGRNEKLFF. DNA of the CDR3: TGTGCCAGCAGTTTAGGTCGTAATGAAAAACTGTTTTTT.

This clone turned up a few times. V usage is TRBV9 and J usage is TRBJ2-7, with 9 bases aligning to TRBD2. The CDR3 extends over 14 amino acids. Germline V gene lookup returns CDR1 SGDLS and CDR2 YYNGEE. With V trimmed by 0 bases and J by 5 bases, 3 bases remained unmatched. The CDR3 sequence: CASSVAVAGDEQYF. CDR3 sequence (DNA): TGTGCCAGCAGCGTAGCTGTAGCGGGAGACGAGCAGTACTTC.

This rearrangement joins TRBV4-3 to TRBJ1-2, with TRBD1 matching 9 bases. This CDR3 has 15 residues. The V segment lost 3 bases and the J segment 8 bases; nucleotides outside the gene matches: 10. Germline V lookup: CDR1 LGHNA, CDR2 YSLEER. This CDR3 is CASSHGPDRGGGYTF. DNA of the CDR3: TGCGCCAGCAGCCACGGACCCGACAGGGGGGGAGGCTACACCTTC.

The chain joins TRBV27 to TRBJ1-3; no definite D call. V was shortened by 10 bases and J by 2 bases, with 12 bases between the two germline ends. The CDR3 spans 13 residues. Germline assignment: CDR1 MNHEY and CDR2 SMNVEV (reference sequence). Here the CDR3 reads CATRRSPGNTIYF. Written as DNA, the CDR3 is TGTGCCACCCGGAGGTCGCCTGGAAACACCATATATTTT.

J is TRBJ2-5 and V is TRBV9; tentatively, D is TRBD1 (6 bases). V shed 3 bases and J shed 4 bases, with 13 bases lying between them. Germline CDR1 SGDLS, CDR2 YYNGEE. CDR3 length equals 14 residues. CDR3 sequence (DNA): TGTGCCAGCAGCGGGACAGTGGAGGCAGAGACCCAGTACTTC. Protein: CASSGTVEAETQYF.

The CDR3 coding sequence is TGTGCCAGCAGCTTTTCTGGGACAGTGAACACTGAAGCTTTCTTT. This codes for CASSFSGTVNTEAFF. The chain recombines TRBV5-6 with TRBJ1-1; 7 nucleotides agree with TRBD1. Losses at the gene ends were 2 bases for V and 0 bases for J; bases not matched to a gene: 4. In germline, CDR1 is SGHDT, CDR2 YYEEEE. This CDR3 is built from 15 residues.

The rearrangement links TRBV12-3 or TRBV12-4 to TRBJ2-2; D possibly corresponds to TRBD2 (5 bases). There are 13 residues in the CDR3. V was cut by 6 bases and J by 9 bases, with 14 bases left in between. CDR3 loop: CASSETRFRELFF. DNA for the CDR3: TGTGCCAGCAGCGAAACTAGGTTCCGGGAGCTGTTTTTT.